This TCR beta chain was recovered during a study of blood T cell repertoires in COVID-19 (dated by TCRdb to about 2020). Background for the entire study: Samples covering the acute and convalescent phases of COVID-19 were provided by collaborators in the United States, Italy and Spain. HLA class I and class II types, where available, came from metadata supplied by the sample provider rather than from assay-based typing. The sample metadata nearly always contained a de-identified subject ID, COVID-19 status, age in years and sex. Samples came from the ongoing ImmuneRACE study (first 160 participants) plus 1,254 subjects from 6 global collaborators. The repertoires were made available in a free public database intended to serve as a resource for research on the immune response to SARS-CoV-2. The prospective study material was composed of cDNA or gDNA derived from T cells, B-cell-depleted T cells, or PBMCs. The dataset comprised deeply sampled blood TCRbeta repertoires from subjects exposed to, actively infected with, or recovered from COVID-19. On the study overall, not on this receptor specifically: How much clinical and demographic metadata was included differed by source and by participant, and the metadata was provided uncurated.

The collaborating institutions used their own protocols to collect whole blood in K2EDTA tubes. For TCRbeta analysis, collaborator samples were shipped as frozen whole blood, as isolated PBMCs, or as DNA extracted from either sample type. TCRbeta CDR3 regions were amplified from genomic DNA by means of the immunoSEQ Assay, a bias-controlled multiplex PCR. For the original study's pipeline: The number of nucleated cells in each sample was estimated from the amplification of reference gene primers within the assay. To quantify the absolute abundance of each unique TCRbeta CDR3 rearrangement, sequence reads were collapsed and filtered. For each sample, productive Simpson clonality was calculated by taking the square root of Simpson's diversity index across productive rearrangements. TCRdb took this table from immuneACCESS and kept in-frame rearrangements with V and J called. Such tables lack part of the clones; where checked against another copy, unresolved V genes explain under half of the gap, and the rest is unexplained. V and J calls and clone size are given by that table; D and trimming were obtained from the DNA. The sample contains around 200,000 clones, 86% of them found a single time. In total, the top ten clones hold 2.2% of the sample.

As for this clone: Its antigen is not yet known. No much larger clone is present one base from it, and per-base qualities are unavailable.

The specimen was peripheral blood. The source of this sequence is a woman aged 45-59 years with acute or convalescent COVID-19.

This receptor has the CDR3 CASSERHISYGYTF. The nucleotide sequence reads TGTGCCAGCAGTGAACGTCACATCAGTTATGGCTACACCTTC. Recombination linked TRBV6-1 to TRBJ1-2, with no confidently assigned D gene. For CDR1 and CDR2, the germline V gene lists MNHNS and SASEGT. Counted from cysteine to phenylalanine, this CDR3 has 14 amino acids. This entry keeps only the CDR3 DNA: 42 bases, framed from base 1. At the junction V is shortened by 2 bases and J by 5 bases, with 12 bases in between.